Sequencing of this T cell receptor (beta chain) was carried out in a study of T cell responses to AZD1222 COVID-19 vaccine. Findings and caveats of the study: Only a handful of AZD1222 recipients, more than five in all, had baseline seropositivity. Clonal diversity may have been underestimated, and the donors were mostly white British, with more females than males.

This clone has more than one count but fewer than ten. Its antigen is unknown. Profiled with immunoSEQ multiplex PCR; TCRdb holds only in-frame clones, not every one. Here the sample spans 130,000 or so clones, roughly 88% being singletons. The germline gives CDR1 LGHDT, CDR2 YNNKEL (reference sequence). V lost 8 bases and J 0 bases, leaving 16 bases between the germline ends. CDR3 length: 15 residues. Sample: peripheral blood, taken 28 days after the second AZD1222 dose. This chain joins TRBV3-1 (or the pseudogene TRBV3-2) and TRBJ1-1; maybe TRBD1 (5 bases). The TCR was taken from an adult who received the AZD1222 COVID-19 vaccine. Here the CDR3 reads CASLTGHVMNTEAFF. CDR3 in DNA: TGTGCCAGCCTCACAGGACATGTGATGAACACTGAAGCTTTCTTT.